This T cell receptor beta chain was recovered during a study of CXCR3-negative and CXCR3-positive naive CD8 T cells. TRB cDNA was prepared as libraries by UMI-labeled 5' RACE. TCRdb reprocessed the 5' RACE reads and keeps a single row for each CDR3 protein, giving no DNA. The specimen's table records some 50,000 distinct CDR3 sequences. Study results and limitations: Comparison of naive cells showed more hydrophobic TRB CDR3s in CXCR3-positive than in CXCR3-negative naive cells. Similar TRBV-TRBJ gene usage was seen in naive CXCR3-negative and CXCR3-positive cells, but not in memory cells. CXCR3 expression partially decreased after cryopreservation; most assays used fresh PBMCs.

Of note for this clonotype: Its antigen is as yet unknown.

Source material: naive CXCR3+ CD8+ T cells from blood. Subset described: CD45RO-CCR7+CD27+CD95- naive CD8+ T cells expressing CXCR3 (TNR3+). The receptor comes from a human donor in good health. Some clones in this sample may be carry-over from other donors' samples.

The CDR3 region is CAWRERGAYNEQFF. This rearrangement joins TRBV30 to TRBJ2-1; TCRdb's assignment of TRBD2 cannot be checked, as there is no DNA. Germline loops: CDR1 GTSNPN, CDR2 SVGIG (reference sequence). The CDR3 has 14 residues.